This is a list of T cell receptor beta chains from one sample in a study of blood T cell repertoires in COVID-19. The protocol was immunoSEQ multiplex PCR, while the TCRdb copy is restricted to in-frame clones and leaves out a portion. The sample has roughly 210,000 clones; more than 75% are singletons. Sequenced material: PBMCs or T cells enriched from blood (not recorded which). The receptors derive from a man aged 30 to 45 in a cohort exposed to, infected with or recovered from COVID-19 (not recorded which). The CDR3 runs from the conserved cysteine through the conserved F or W. D genes are given only for firm matches. Where a row states a size, it is once, few, many or the class of an expanded clone; other rows omit it.

.	TRBD1	TRBV29-1	TRBJ2-2	TGCAGCGTTGTGGGGACAGGGCAAACCGGGGAGCTGTTTTTT	CSVVGTGQTGELFF
once	.	TRBV19	TRBJ1-5	TGTGCCATTGGGCCCGGGATACGAAGGGACAATCAGCCCCAGCATTTT	CAIGPGIRRDNQPQHF
.	TRBD2	TRBV7-2	TRBJ2-7	TGTGCCAGCAGCGTACTAGCGGCCAAATCCTACGAGCAGTACTTC	CASSVLAAKSYEQYF
.	TRBD1	TRBV19	TRBJ1-2	TGTGCCAGTACCCCACCGGGACAGGGACTCTATGGCTACACCTTC	CASTPPGQGLYGYTF
.	.	TRBV11-1	TRBJ1-2	TGTGCCAGCAGCCCCCGGGGCCACGGAGGGAACTATGGCTACACCTTC	CASSPRGHGGNYGYTF
.	TRBD2	TRBV28	TRBJ2-5	TGTGCCAGCAGTTTACCGTCCCGGGGGGGCTTGACTAGGGAGACCCAGTACTTC	CASSLPSRGGLTRETQYF
.	.	TRBV29-1	TRBJ1-1	TGCAGCGTTGAAGGGCGGGAGAACACTGAAGCTTTCTTT	CSVEGRENTEAFF
.	TRBD2	TRBV13	TRBJ2-7	TGTGCCAGCAGCTTTTCCGCGGGGGGCTACGAGCAGTACTTC	CASSFSAGGYEQYF
.	.	TRBV7-9	TRBJ2-1	TGTGCCAGCAGTCCTAAGAGAGACAGTAGCAATGAGCAGTTCTTC	CASSPKRDSSNEQFF
.	TRBD1	TRBV24-1	TRBJ1-1	TGTGCCACAGCCTCAGGGGGCGCCGACACTGAAGCTTTCTTT	CATASGGADTEAFF
.	.	TRBV9	TRBJ1-4	TGTGCCAGCAGCGTAGGATGGGCCCGAAATGAAAAACTGTTTTTT	CASSVGWARNEKLFF
.	TRBD1	TRBV9	TRBJ1-2	TGTGCCAGCAGCGTGGGGACAGCGAACTTTAACTATGGCTACACCTTC	CASSVGTANFNYGYTF
.	TRBD1	TRBV19	TRBJ2-7	TGTGCCAGTCAGGGGGCGGACTCCTACGAGCAGTACTTC	CASQGADSYEQYF
once	TRBD1	TRBV28	TRBJ1-5	TGTGCCAGCAGTTTAACCGGGACAGGGTCCGCCAATCAGCCCCAGCATTTT	CASSLTGTGSANQPQHF
.	.	TRBV7-8	TRBJ1-5	TGTGCCAGCAGCTTAGCGGGCTCGAGTGGTCAGCCCCAGCATTTT	CASSLAGSSGQPQHF
once	TRBD1	TRBV9	TRBJ2-1	TGTGCCAGCAGCGTAGCGGACAGGGGCCCCTACAATGAGCAGTTCTTC	CASSVADRGPYNEQFF
.	.	TRBV5-8	TRBJ1-1	TGTGCCAGCAGCTTGGATGGGGGAGGGAACACTGAAGCTTTCTTT	CASSLDGGGNTEAFF
.	TRBD2	TRBV6-5	TRBJ2-3	TGTGCCAGCAGTTACCCGGGAGGTGGGGCCGATACGCAGTATTTT	CASSYPGGGADTQYF
.	TRBD1	TRBV6-5	TRBJ1-2	TGTGCCAGCAGTCCCGGACAGGGGGTGGTCTATGGCTACACCTTC	CASSPGQGVVYGYTF
.	TRBD1	TRBV7-3	TRBJ2-1	TGTGCCAGCAGCTCCGGGACAGGGGGCCATGAGCAGTTCTTC	CASSSGTGGHEQFF
.	TRBD1	TRBV7-9	TRBJ1-2	TGTGCCAGCAGCCCCACCGGGACAGGGGAAGGCTACACCTTC	CASSPTGTGEGYTF
.	TRBD1	TRBV6-5	TRBJ2-7	TGTGCCAGCAGTTCCGGACAGGGACCCTCCTACGAGCAGTACTTC	CASSSGQGPSYEQYF
once	.	TRBV2	TRBJ1-2	TGTGCCAGCAGTCCCGAAGAGGGGGTCGGCTACACCTTC	CASSPEEGVGYTF
.	.	TRBV3-1/TRBV3-2	TRBJ1-4	TGTGCCAGCAGCCAACTTAATGAAAAACTGTTTTTT	CASSQLNEKLFF
.	.	TRBV5-1	TRBJ2-5	TGCGCCAGCAGCCAGAGGGTAAGCGGGCCTCCTCAAGAGACCCAGTACTTC	CASSQRVSGPPQETQYF